The clone carrying this TCR beta chain has a handful of counts. Its cognate antigen is unknown. The data belong to a study of cytomegalovirus exposure and HLA in healthy donors. General study results and limits: Per a prior analysis, the majority of TCR beta V segments were productive roughly 90% or roughly 30% of the time.

PCR involved 60 Vbeta and 13 Jbeta primers. Measured with immunoSEQ multiplex PCR; TCRdb has only the in-frame clones, and not every one. The sample shows 150,000 to 200,000 clones, around three quarters of them seen only once. V dropped 4 bases and J dropped 4 bases, with 16 bases sitting between them. The CDR3 covers 15 residues. The germline V gene encodes CDR1 SEHNR and CDR2 FQNEAQ (reference sequence). The sequenced material came from PBMCs. The clonotype was recovered from a man between 35 and 55 years old in good health and CMV-seropositive. J is TRBJ2-5 and V is TRBV7-9; D might be TRBD1 (5 bases). The CDR3 nucleotides read TGTGCCAGCAGCTCGAAGGGGCAGTCCAGAGAGACCCAGTACTTC. Its protein product is CASSSKGQSRETQYF.